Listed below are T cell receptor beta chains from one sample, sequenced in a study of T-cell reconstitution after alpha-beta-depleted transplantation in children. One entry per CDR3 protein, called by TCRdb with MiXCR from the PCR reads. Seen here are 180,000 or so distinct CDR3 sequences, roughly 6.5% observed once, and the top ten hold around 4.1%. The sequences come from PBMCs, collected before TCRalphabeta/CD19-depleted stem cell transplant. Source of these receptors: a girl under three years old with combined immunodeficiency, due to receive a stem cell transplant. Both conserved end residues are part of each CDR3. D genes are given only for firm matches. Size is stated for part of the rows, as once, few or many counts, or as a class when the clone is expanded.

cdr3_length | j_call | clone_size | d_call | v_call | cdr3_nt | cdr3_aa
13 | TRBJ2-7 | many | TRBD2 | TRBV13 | TGTGCCAGCAGCCGCGGGAGAGGGTACGAGCAGTACTTC | CASSRGRGYEQYF
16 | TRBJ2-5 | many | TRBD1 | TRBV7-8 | TGTGCCAGCAGCTTTCCTCGGACAGGGGGAGAGGAGACCCAGTACTTC | CASSFPRTGGEETQYF
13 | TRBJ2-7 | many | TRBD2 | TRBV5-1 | TGCGCCAGCAGCTCGGGACTAGCGGACGAGCAGTACTTC | CASSSGLADEQYF
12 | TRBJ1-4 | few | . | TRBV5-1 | TGCGCCAGCAGCGCACGGGATGGAAAACTGTTTTTT | CASSARDGKLFF
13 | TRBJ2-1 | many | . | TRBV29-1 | TGCAGCGTAGCCGGGACAAGCTACAATGAGCAGTTCTTC | CSVAGTSYNEQFF
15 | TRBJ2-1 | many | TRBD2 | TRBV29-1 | TGCAGCGTTACTATTCATCGGACTAGCACCAATGAGCAGTTCTTC | CSVTIHRTSTNEQFF
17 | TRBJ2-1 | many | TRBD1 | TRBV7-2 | TGTGCCAGCAGCTTAGGACCCGGGACAGAGTCCTACAATGAGCAGTTCTTC | CASSLGPGTESYNEQFF
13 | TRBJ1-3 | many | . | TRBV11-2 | TGTGCCAGCAGCTCATTAGACACTAACACCATATATTTT | CASSSLDTNTIYF
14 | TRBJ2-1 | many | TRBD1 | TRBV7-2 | TGTGCCAGCAGCTCCTGGGACAGGGGTAATGAGCAGTTCTTC | CASSSWDRGNEQFF
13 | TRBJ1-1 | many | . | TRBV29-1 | TGCAGCGTTGGGGGGGGGACGGACACTGAAGCTTTCTTT | CSVGGGTDTEAFF
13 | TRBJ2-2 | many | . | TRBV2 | TGTGCCAGCACTCAGGGTTTCACCGGGGAGCTGTTTTTT | CASTQGFTGELFF
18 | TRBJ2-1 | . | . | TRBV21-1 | TGTGCCAGCAGCAAAGATGCGACGGGGGAGAACTCCTACAATGAGCAGTTCTTC | CASSKDATGENSYNEQFF
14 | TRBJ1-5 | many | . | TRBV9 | TGTGCCAGCAGCGCCGGGACGGAATATCAGCCCCAGCATTTT | CASSAGTEYQPQHF
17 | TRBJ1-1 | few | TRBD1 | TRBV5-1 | TGCGCCAGCAGCGGAGACAGGGGTATCACTATGAACACTGAAGCTTTCTTT | CASSGDRGITMNTEAFF
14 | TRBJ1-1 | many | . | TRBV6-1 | TGTGCCAGCACTGCAAGGCAGTCGAACACTGAAGCTTTCTTT | CASTARQSNTEAFF
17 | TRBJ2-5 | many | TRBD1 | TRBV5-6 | TGTGCCAGCAGCTTGGAGCAGGGGGCGCTTCTTTCCGAGACCCAGTACTTC | CASSLEQGALLSETQYF
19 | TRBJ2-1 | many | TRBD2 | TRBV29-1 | TGCAGCGTGGGGCCAATAGCGGGAGCACTCTTCAGCTCCTACAATGAGCAGTTCTTC | CSVGPIAGALFSSYNEQFF
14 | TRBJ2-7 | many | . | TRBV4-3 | TGCGCCAGCAGCCAAGGTCTGCTATCCTACGAGCAGTACTTC | CASSQGLLSYEQYF
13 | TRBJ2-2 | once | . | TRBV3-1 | TGTGCCTTCTGGATAGGGGGCACCGGGGAGCTGTTTTTT | CAFWIGGTGELFF
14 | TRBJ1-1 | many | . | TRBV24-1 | TGTGCCACCAGGGGGGCAGCAGAGAACACTGAAGCTTTCTTT | CATRGAAENTEAFF
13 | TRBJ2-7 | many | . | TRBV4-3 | TGCGCCAGCAGCCAAGATCTTGGTTCCGAGCAGTACTTC | CASSQDLGSEQYF
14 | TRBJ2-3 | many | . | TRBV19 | TGTGCCAGTAGTATACTGACAAAAACAGATACGCAGTATTTT | CASSILTKTDTQYF
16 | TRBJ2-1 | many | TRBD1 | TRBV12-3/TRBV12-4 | TGTGCCAGCGGAAATACCGGGACAGGAGAATACAATGAGCAGTTCTTC | CASGNTGTGEYNEQFF
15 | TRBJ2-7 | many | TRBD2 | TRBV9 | TGTGCCAGCAGCGTAGGGGGGGGACTAGCGGCCGAACAGTACTTC | CASSVGGGLAAEQYF
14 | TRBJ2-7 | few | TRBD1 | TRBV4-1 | TGCGCCAGCAGCCTGGACAGGGGGACTTACGAGCAGTACTTC | CASSLDRGTYEQYF
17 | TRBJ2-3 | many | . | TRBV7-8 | TGTGCCAGCAGCTTATTCCCGGACTTGACTAGCACAGATACGCAGTATTTT | CASSLFPDLTSTDTQYF
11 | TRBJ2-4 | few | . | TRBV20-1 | TGCAGTGCTAACAACGAGGACATTCAGTACTTC | CSANNEDIQYF
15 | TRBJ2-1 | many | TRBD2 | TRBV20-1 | TGCAGTGCCGCCGCGGGGGGCCCGGGTTTTAATGAGCAGTTCTTC | CSAAAGGPGFNEQFF
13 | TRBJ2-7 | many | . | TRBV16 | TGTGCCAGCAGCCAAAGTGGGGGGTACGAGCAGTACTTC | CASSQSGGYEQYF
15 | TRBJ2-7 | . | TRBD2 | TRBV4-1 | TGCGCCAGCAGCCAGTCCAGCGGGGATCCCTACGAGCAGTACTTC | CASSQSSGDPYEQYF
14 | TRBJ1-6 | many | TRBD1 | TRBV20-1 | TGCAGTGCTCAACAGGGGGGGGATAATTCACCCCTCCACTTT | CSAQQGGDNSPLHF
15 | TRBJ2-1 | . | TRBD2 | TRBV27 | TGTGCCAGCAGTTTCGGCGGGGGGGCCCGCGGTGAGCAGTTCTTC | CASSFGGGARGEQFF
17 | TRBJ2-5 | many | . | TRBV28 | TGTGCCAGCAGAGGACCTCCCTCTCGACAGAGAGAAGAGACCCAGTACTTC | CASRGPPSRQREETQYF
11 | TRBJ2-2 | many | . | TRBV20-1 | TGCAGTGCTAGAGGCTTCGGGGAGCTGTTTTTT | CSARGFGELFF
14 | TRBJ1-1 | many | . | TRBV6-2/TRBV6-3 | TGTGCCAGCAGGCGACAGGCATTGAACACTGAAGCTTTCTTT | CASRRQALNTEAFF
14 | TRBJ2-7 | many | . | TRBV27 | TGTGCCAGCAGTATAACCCTAGGGTCCTACGAGCAGTACTTC | CASSITLGSYEQYF
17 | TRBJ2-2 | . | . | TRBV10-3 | TGTGCCATCGGGCTCTCCGCCAGCGGTACGAACACCGGGGAGCTGTTTTTT | CAIGLSASGTNTGELFF
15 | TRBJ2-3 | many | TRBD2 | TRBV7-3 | TGTGCCAGCAGCTCCACTAGCGGGGGGATAGATACGCAGTATTTT | CASSSTSGGIDTQYF
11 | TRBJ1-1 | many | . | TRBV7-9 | TGTGCCAGCAGCTGGGACACTGAAGCTTTCTTT | CASSWDTEAFF
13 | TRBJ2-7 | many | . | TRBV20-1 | TGCAGTGCCCTGGGGGCTAGCTCCTACGAGCAGTACTTC | CSALGASSYEQYF